This T cell receptor (beta chain) was identified during a study of shared clonotypes between healthy human individuals. Trimming took 2 bases from V and 7 from J, leaving 12 bases between them. The V gene's germline CDR1 is SGHRS and CDR2 YFSETQ. CDR3 length: 13 amino acids. Assay used: immunoSEQ multiplex PCR; TCRdb lists only in-frame clones, some missing. The sample shows about 980,000 clones, about three quarters of them seen only once. The clonotype originates from a man aged 18 to 30 in good health. The chain carries TRBV5-1 and TRBJ1-1; no reliable D call. The material sequenced was memory CD4+ T cells sorted from blood. Sample subset: CD45RA-negative fraction. In nucleotides, the CDR3 is TGCGCCAGCAGCTTCCCTTCTGTCGGTGAAGCTTTCTTT. It translates to CASSFPSVGEAFF. Drawing the rest from reference TRBV5-1 and TRBJ1-1, the complete variable domain is KAGVTQTPRYLIKTRGQQVTLSCSPISGHRSVSWYQQTPGQGLQFLFEYFSETQRNKGNFPGRFSGRQFSNSRSEMNVSTLELGDSALYLCASSFPSVGEAFFGQGTRLTVV.